The rows below give T cell receptor beta chains drawn from one sample of a study of shared clonotypes between healthy human individuals. The repertoire was sequenced with immunoSEQ multiplex PCR; TCRdb's copy has only in-frame clones and lacks some. The sample lists over 2,000,000 clones, 80% to 95% occurring once. The sequencing sample was made of naive CD8+ T cells from PBMCs. The receptors stem from a man younger than 30 in good health. Some clones in this sample may be carry-over from other donors' samples. Both conserved end residues are part of each CDR3. The order of the fields is clone size, V gene, J gene, D gene, CDR3 DNA, CDR3 protein. D genes are given only for firm matches. Clone size, where shown, is once, few, many, or a class for clones that have expanded.

NA	TRBV7-3	TRBJ2-1	TRBD2	TGTGCCAGCAGCTATTCGGGTAGCGGGAGTTATGAGCAGTTCTTC	CASSYSGSGSYEQFF
NA	TRBV5-4	TRBJ2-3	NA	TGTGCCAGCAGCTCTTCTGAAGGGGAGGACAGCACAGATACGCAGTATTTT	CASSSSEGEDSTDTQYF
NA	TRBV27	TRBJ1-1	NA	TGTGCCAGCAGTTCCTCAGGGTGGGCGGGGGGTGAAGCTTTCTTT	CASSSSGWAGGEAFF
once	TRBV11-2	TRBJ2-2	NA	TGTGCCAGCAGCTTGGACCTCAGCCTGGCCGGGGAGCTGTTTTTT	CASSLDLSLAGELFF
NA	TRBV5-6	TRBJ2-1	TRBD2	TGTGCCAGCAGCGGGGGACTAGCGGACCATTGGGATGAGCAGTTCTTC	CASSGGLADHWDEQFF
NA	TRBV29-1	TRBJ1-2	NA	TGCATCAGCGTTAACGACTATGGCTACACCTTC	CISVNDYGYTF
NA	TRBV19	TRBJ1-5	NA	TGTGCCAGTACCCATTCCGCAGGGGGCAATCAGCCCCAGCATTTT	CASTHSAGGNQPQHF
once	TRBV4-3	TRBJ2-1	TRBD2	TGCGCCAGCAGCCAAGATTGGGGGACTAGTAGCAATGAGCAGTTCTTC	CASSQDWGTSSNEQFF
NA	TRBV27	TRBJ2-7	TRBD1	TGTGCCAGCAGTTTTCTGGCAGGGGGCAAGTACGAGCAGTACTTC	CASSFLAGGKYEQYF
NA	TRBV9	TRBJ1-1	NA	TGTGCCAGCAGCCCCCGATTTGGGCGTATGAACACTGAAGCTTTCTTT	CASSPRFGRMNTEAFF
NA	TRBV28	TRBJ2-1	NA	TGTGCCAGCAGTTTTCCGGTAAGCTCCTACAATGAGCAGTTCTTC	CASSFPVSSYNEQFF
NA	TRBV9	TRBJ1-2	NA	TGTGCCAGCAGCGTAGTGGAACGCTATGGCTACACCTTC	CASSVVERYGYTF
NA	TRBV14	TRBJ2-7	NA	TGTGCCAGCAGCCGACGGACGAACTACGAGCAGTACTTC	CASSRRTNYEQYF
NA	TRBV6-4	TRBJ2-1	NA	TGTGCCAGCAGGAGTAGCCAGTTCTTC	CASRSSQFF
NA	TRBV7-9	TRBJ2-3	TRBD2	TGTGCCAGCAGCCCGGTGACTAGCGGGAGGGCCACAGATACGCAGTATTTT	CASSPVTSGRATDTQYF
NA	TRBV4-1	TRBJ1-5	NA	TGCGCCAGCAGCCAAGGACATCGCAATCAGCCCCAGCATTTT	CASSQGHRNQPQHF
once	TRBV28	TRBJ2-7	NA	TGTGCCAGCAGTCAACATATCCGGGGCCGAAGCTCCTACGAGCAGTACTTC	CASSQHIRGRSSYEQYF
NA	TRBV7-9	TRBJ2-5	TRBD1	TGTGCCAGCAGCGGGCGATGGACAGGGGAGAAGGAGACCCAGTACTTC	CASSGRWTGEKETQYF
once	TRBV5-6	TRBJ2-7	TRBD2	TGTGCCAGCAGCTTGGGGACTAGCGGAATCTACGAGCAGTACTTC	CASSLGTSGIYEQYF
once	TRBV7-9	TRBJ2-7	NA	TGTGCCAGCAGCTTAGGGGCTGCCGATTACGAGCAGTACTTC	CASSLGAADYEQYF
NA	TRBV27	TRBJ1-6	TRBD1	TGTGCCAGCAGTACGACCTCAGGGGGAAACTCACCCCTCCACTTT	CASSTTSGGNSPLHF
NA	TRBV7-9	TRBJ2-1	TRBD2	TGTGCCAGCAGCCCCCTTAGCGGGAGACGCCATGAGCAGTTCTTC	CASSPLSGRRHEQFF